The source of this T cell receptor (beta chain) is a study of shared clonotypes between healthy human individuals. Study-wide context: Every donor yielded three CD4 naive, three CD4 memory, two CD8 naive and one CD8 memory plate.

Study-wide results and limits: It was observed that approximately 5% of naive CD4 clonotypes were shared across a handful of donors. Despite large depth, rarefaction showed incomplete sorted-subset sequencing.

The CDR3 covers 17 residues. Regarding this clone: Antigen unknown.

Positively selected for CCR7, the CD45RO-negative cells used as naive CD8 cells excluded terminally differentiated effector memory CD45RA+ cells. Clones were sequenced by immunoSEQ multiplex PCR, and TCRdb holds only the in-frame ones, with some missing. The data contain a few million clones, 90% to 95% of them singletons. The sequencing input was naive CD8+ T cells from PBMCs. The source is a man younger than 35 in good health. Some clones in this sample may be carry-over from other donors' samples. The chain has TRBV21-1 and TRBJ2-3; no DNA check was done on the table's D call, TRBD2. TRBV21-1 is tagged as a pseudogene. CDR3 protein: CASSKRNRRERPDTQYF. For the CDR3, the DNA is TGTGCCAGCAGTAAAAGAAATCGGCGGGAGAGGCCAGATACGCAGTATTTT.